This note documents a single TCR beta chain sequence. What it binds is not known. This entry comes from a study of cytomegalovirus exposure and HLA in healthy donors. Study-wide results and limits: Some TCR beta chains (about 180 of them) were listed as cytomegalovirus-associated. The sole available immune exposure information was CMV serostatus. Across donors, most TCRs were seen rarely, yet some public ones were widespread.

60 Vbeta and 13 Jbeta primers were used in PCR. Profiling relied on immunoSEQ multiplex PCR, and the TCRdb table lists in-frame clones only, not all of them. The profile shows roughly 80,000 clones, 75% to 85% of them singletons. This CDR3 contains 14 residues. Germline CDR1 reads SGHTA; CDR2 reads FQGNSA. V was cut by 1 base and J by 3 bases, with 10 bases left in between. The TCR was taken from a man in his forties in good health and CMV-seronegative. Sequenced input: PBMCs. This rearrangement joins TRBV7-2 to TRBJ2-7; a weak D match, TRBD1 (5 bases). The CDR3 nucleotides read TGTGCCAGCAGCTTAGGGGGCGGTCTCTACGAGCAGTACTTC. It specifies CASSLGGGLYEQYF.